This TCR beta chain is from a study of shared clonotypes between healthy human individuals. The germline gives CDR1 SGHRS, CDR2 YFSETQ. The CDR3 length is 18 residues. The V gene end was trimmed by 0 bases and the J gene end by 5 bases; junction bases not matched to a gene: 10. Broader study findings: Clonotype sharing levels among donors were expected to vary with sequencing depth.

Genomic DNA (from each subset) was split evenly across several immunoSEQ plates. Unsorted PBMC replicate PCRs used approximately 290 ng DNA, tens of thousands of T cell genomes. Per the study methods: Junction-only sequences without quality scores came from ImmunoSEQ, so filtering differed. The assay was immunoSEQ multiplex PCR, and TCRdb's table has in-frame clones only and misses some. V, J and clone size reflect that table, while D and trimming were determined from the DNA. The sample has some 500,000 clones, 70% to 85% seen once. Concerning this clone: Its target is not known.

The sequenced material came from PBMCs. The sequence was collected from a woman in her 40s in good health. Some clones in this sample may be carry-over from other donors' samples. The V call is TRBV5-1, the J call TRBJ2-3, with 12 bases lining up with TRBD2. CDR3 nucleotides: TGCGCCAGCAGCTTGGAGCCTAGCGGGAGGGCCGGGGAAGATACGCAGTATTTT. Translation gives CASSLEPSGRAGEDTQYF.